This is a list of T cell receptor beta chains from one sample in a study of blood T cell repertoires in COVID-19. TCRdb keeps only in-frame clones here, not all; method: immunoSEQ multiplex PCR. This table has around 250,000 clones, around nine tenths appearing once. The specimen sequenced was peripheral blood. These receptors all stem from a woman between 70 and 85 years old with COVID-19, enrolled during active disease. Both conserved end residues are part of each CDR3. The D gene is left open where the match is weak. Some rows mark clone size as missing; the rest say once, few, many or name a class of expanded clone.

-	TRBV6-1	TRBD2	TRBJ2-3	CASSEGSGGSPDTQYF	TGTGCCAGCAGTGAAGGATCTGGCGGGAGCCCAGATACGCAGTATTTT
-	TRBV5-6	TRBD1	TRBJ2-7	CASSLTGTGVSEQYF	TGTGCCAGCAGCCTTACCGGGACAGGGGTCAGCGAGCAGTACTTC
once	TRBV6-5	-	TRBJ1-5	CASSPSDSYQPQHF	TGTGCCAGCAGTCCTTCGGACAGTTATCAGCCCCAGCATTTT
-	TRBV12-1	-	TRBJ2-3	CASSPPREEADTQYF	TGTGCCAGCAGTCCCCCCCGGGAGGAGGCAGATACGCAGTATTTT
-	TRBV24-1	TRBD2	TRBJ2-3	CATSDTSGNPGALPDTQYF	TGTGCCACCAGTGATACTAGCGGGAATCCCGGGGCTCTCCCAGATACGCAGTATTTT
-	TRBV6-2/TRBV6-3	-	TRBJ2-5	CASSYLGAAQETQYF	TGTGCCAGCAGTTACCTGGGGGCGGCCCAAGAGACCCAGTACTTC
-	TRBV6-2/TRBV6-3	TRBD2	TRBJ2-3	CASSSTSGGPGGTDTQYF	TGTGCCAGCAGTTCGACTAGCGGAGGGCCCGGGGGCACAGATACGCAGTATTTT
-	TRBV6-6	TRBD2	TRBJ2-7	CASSSGSREQYF	TGTGCCAGCAGTAGCGGGAGTCGCGAGCAGTACTTC
-	TRBV28	-	TRBJ2-1	CASRAGGDSSYNEQFF	TGTGCCAGCAGGGCCGGCGGGGACAGCTCCTACAATGAGCAGTTCTTC
once	TRBV7-9	-	TRBJ1-2	CASMAVSNYGYTF	TGTGCCAGCATGGCGGTTTCCAACTATGGCTACACCTTC
-	TRBV30	TRBD2	TRBJ2-7	CAWSVKTSGSWYEQYF	TGTGCCTGGAGTGTAAAGACTAGCGGGAGTTGGTACGAGCAGTACTTC
-	TRBV3-1/TRBV3-2	-	TRBJ1-5	CASSQGEGQPQHF	TGTGCCAGCAGCCAAGGGGAGGGTCAGCCCCAGCATTTT
-	TRBV28	-	TRBJ1-5	CASSLLSTGGNQPQHF	TGTGCCAGCAGTTTACTATCGACTGGCGGCAATCAGCCCCAGCATTTT
-	TRBV15	TRBD1	TRBJ2-7	CATSRVFGTGDNEQYF	TGTGCCACCAGCAGGGTATTCGGGACAGGGGACAACGAGCAGTACTTC
few	TRBV6-4	-	TRBJ2-1	CASSDRWEPNYNEQFF	TGTGCCAGCAGTGATAGGTGGGAGCCCAATTACAATGAGCAGTTCTTC
-	TRBV6-6	-	TRBJ1-5	CASSYVGQNQPQHF	TGTGCCAGCAGTTACGTCGGACAGAATCAGCCCCAGCATTTT
-	TRBV30	-	TRBJ1-3	CAWRQGGSGNTIYF	TGTGCCTGGAGACAGGGCGGCTCTGGAAACACCATATATTTT
-	TRBV11-3	TRBD1	TRBJ1-1	CASTATGDAGSEAFF	TGTGCCAGCACCGCTACAGGGGACGCAGGGTCCGAAGCTTTCTTT
few	TRBV6-1	TRBD2	TRBJ2-7	CASSEGTGRALGEQYF	TGTGCCAGCAGTGAGGGAACCGGGAGGGCCCTAGGGGAGCAGTACTTC
-	TRBV19	TRBD2	TRBJ2-5	CASRLTSASQETQYF	TGTGCCAGTAGGTTAACTAGCGCGAGCCAAGAGACCCAGTACTTC
-	TRBV7-6	-	TRBJ1-5	CASSLGDQRHNQPQHF	TGTGCCAGCAGCTTAGGAGACCAGAGGCACAATCAGCCCCAGCATTTT
-	TRBV9	-	TRBJ1-5	CASSVGGGSQPQHF	TGTGCCAGCAGCGTAGGGGGGGGTAGTCAGCCCCAGCATTTT
-	TRBV5-1	-	TRBJ2-1	CASSLALADNEQFF	TGCGCCAGCAGCTTGGCCCTAGCCGACAATGAGCAGTTCTTC